This TCR beta chain was recorded in a study of identical twins. Points from the study as a whole: Twin pairs had excess sharing that was weaker in beta out-of-frame sequences. Zero-insertion results could be subject to partial confounding by invariant MAIT and iNKT cells. Models, which agreed with sharing between unrelated individuals, nonetheless underestimated the out-of-frame TCR alpha sharing seen in monozygotic twins.

This clonotype was seen many times. Its target is not known. It was template switching that added a universal primer site, and there were unique molecular identifiers on the cDNA. From the 5' RACE reads, TCRdb called clonotypes with MiXCR, one entry per CDR3 protein. In the table there are some 710,000 distinct CDR3 sequences, 5.5% to 6.5% of which are singletons. This TCR was sampled from a man younger than 35 in good health. Sequenced sample: naive T cells sorted from blood.

The CDR3 sequence: CSAKQSSGANVLTF. The CDR3, as DNA: TGCAGTGCTAAACAAAGCTCTGGGGCCAACGTCCTGACTTTC. The V gene is TRBV20-1, the J gene TRBJ2-6; D gene unclear. Germline lookup yields CDR1 DFQATT and CDR2 SNEGSKA (reference sequence). The CDR3 runs 14 residues. V was cut by 4 bases and J by 0 bases, with 7 bases left in between.